The 4 T cell receptor beta chains listed next were all sequenced from one sample in a study of shared clonotypes between healthy human individuals. The naive CD8 fraction comprised CD45RO-negative cells positively selected for CCR7 and excluded terminally differentiated effector memory CD45RA+ cells. TCRdb's table, derived via immunoSEQ multiplex PCR, lists solely in-frame clones and lacks some. Here the sample spans around 1.9 million clones, roughly 93% being singletons. Input material: naive CD8+ T cells from PBMCs. The receptors were gathered from a man in his late teens or twenties in good health. Some clones in this sample may be carry-over from other donors' samples.

The V call is TRBV10-3, the J call TRBJ2-7; 8 bases fit TRBD1. Trimming at V came to 8 bases and at J to 2 bases, leaving 14 bases not matched to a gene. The germline V gene encodes CDR1 ENHRY and CDR2 SYGVKD. This CDR3 has 16 residues. This chain's CDR3 is CAISGVWDRTTYEQYF. Written as DNA, the CDR3 is TGTGCCATCTCGGGGGTCTGGGACAGGACCACCTACGAGCAGTACTTC.

The chain recombines TRBV7-3 with TRBJ2-1; 7 nucleotides line up with TRBD2. There are 15 residues in the CDR3. The V gene's germline CDR1 is SGHTA and CDR2 FQGTGA. The V gene end was trimmed by 5 bases and the J gene end by 8 bases; junction bases not matched to a gene: 12. Written as DNA, the CDR3 is TGTGCCAGCAGCCCCGGCGGGAGCGGTTACGATGAGCAGTTCTTC. This gives the protein CASSPGGSGYDEQFF.

The chain joins TRBV6-5 to TRBJ2-6; no firm D call. The V gene lost 4 bases and the J gene lost 0 bases, with 7 bases spanning the gap. Germline assignment: CDR1 MNHEY and CDR2 SVGAGI. The CDR3 runs 15 residues. CDR3 in DNA: TGTGCCAGCAGTTCCTCGGACTCTGGGGCCAACGTCCTGACTTTC. It encodes CASSSSDSGANVLTF.

The gene calls are TRBV20-1 and TRBJ1-1; D gene ambiguous. Trimming pared 3 bases from V and 5 bases from J, leaving 7 bases between. CDR3 size: 11 residues. The germline CDR1 and CDR2 sequences are DFQATT and SNEGSKA (reference sequence). The CDR3 spells CSAREQTEAFF. In DNA form, the CDR3 reads TGCAGTGCTAGGGAGCAGACTGAAGCTTTCTTT.